Listed here are 5 T cell receptor beta chains from one sample, sequenced in a study of beta chain features in type 1 diabetes. Of the isolated RNA, all was reverse transcribed, and so the sequenced material was expressed TCRB transcripts. The data were produced by immunoSEQ multiplex PCR, yet TCRdb's version contains in-frame clones alone and is incomplete. The sample contains about 150,000 clones, roughly 11% of which appear only once. The sample comprised central memory CD4+ T cells from blood. These TCRs come from a man younger than 35 in good health.

This clone came up once. The chain couples TRBV13 to TRBJ1-3, with D hard to call. V lost 4 bases to trimming and J lost 2 bases, with 18 bases between them. Germline values: CDR1 PRHDT, CDR2 FYEKMQ (reference sequence). CDR3 length: 17 residues. CDR3 loop: CASSSWRAGVTGNTIYF. The DNA for the CDR3 is TGTGCCAGCAGCTCGTGGCGAGCAGGTGTGACTGGAAACACCATATATTTT.

This clone has more than one count but fewer than ten. The J gene is TRBJ2-5, the V gene TRBV27; D remains unclear. The end of the DNA aligns better with TRBJ2-7, so the J call may be wrong. CDR1 is MNHEY and CDR2 is SMNVEV in the germline V gene (reference sequence). This CDR3 has 12 amino acids. This CDR3 reads CASSFGRSEQYF. The DNA of the CDR3 is TGTGCCAGCAGTTTCGGCCGGAGCGAGCAGTACTTC.

The rearrangement uses TRBV2 and TRBJ2-5; TRBD1 matches at 7 bases. Germline CDR1 reads SNHLY; CDR2 reads FYNNEI. The CDR3 is 15 residues long. V gave up 6 bases and J gave up 3 bases; unmatched junction bases: 10. The CDR3 reads CASRKGQSLKETQYF. The CDR3 nucleotides read TGTGCCAGCAGGAAGGGACAGTCACTAAAAGAGACCCAGTACTTC.

The chain carries TRBV5-1 and TRBJ1-1, with D unresolved. The germline V gene encodes CDR1 SGHRS and CDR2 YFSETQ. Trimming took 6 bases from V and 3 from J, leaving 21 bases between them. The CDR3 has 16 amino acids. CDR3 amino acids: CASTSALALGHTEAFF. CDR3 nucleotides: TGCGCCAGCACCTCGGCGCTGGCACTAGGACACACTGAAGCTTTCTTT.

The rearrangement links TRBV4-3 to TRBJ2-1, with 8 bases that match TRBD2. This CDR3 region has 15 residues. V lost 0 bases, J lost 3 bases, and 1 base stayed unmatched. From germline, CDR1 is LGHNA and CDR2 YSLEER. CDR3 residues: CASSQEGTSYNEQFF. The CDR3 DNA follows: TGCGCCAGCAGCCAAGAAGGGACTAGCTACAATGAGCAGTTCTTC.